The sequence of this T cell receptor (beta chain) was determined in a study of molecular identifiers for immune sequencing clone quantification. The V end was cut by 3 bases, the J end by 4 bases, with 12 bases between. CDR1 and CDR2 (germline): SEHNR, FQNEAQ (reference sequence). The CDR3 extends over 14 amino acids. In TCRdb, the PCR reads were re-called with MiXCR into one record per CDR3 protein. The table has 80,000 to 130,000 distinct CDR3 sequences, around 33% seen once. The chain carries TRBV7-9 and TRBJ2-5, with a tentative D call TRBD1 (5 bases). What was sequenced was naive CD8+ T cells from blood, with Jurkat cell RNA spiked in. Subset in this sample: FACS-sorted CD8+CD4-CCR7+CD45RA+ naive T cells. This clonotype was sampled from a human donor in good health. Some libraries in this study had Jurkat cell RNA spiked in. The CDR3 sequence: CASSFPAGPETQYF. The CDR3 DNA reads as TGTGCCAGCAGCTTTCCGGCAGGGCCAGAGACCCAGTACTTC.